This T cell receptor beta chain was captured by sequencing in a study of blood T cell repertoires in COVID-19. At the level of the study: Samples representing acute and convalescent COVID-19 were sourced from the United States, Italy and Spain.

Data came from immunoSEQ multiplex PCR; TCRdb stores just in-frame clones and leaves some out. This table holds about 73,000 clones, approximately 88% found once. The V and J ends lost 5 bases and 4 bases, in that order; junction bases with no gene match: 8. CDR1 and CDR2 (germline): SGHAT, FQNNGV. This CDR3 contains 16 residues. The sequenced sample was peripheral blood. The clonotype comes from a man older than 75 with active or convalescent COVID-19. This chain joins TRBV11-2 and TRBJ1-4; TRBD1 agrees at 9 bases. CDR3 residues: CASSPGQGFRNEKLFF. As DNA, the CDR3 is TGTGCCAGCAGCCCGGGACAGGGTTTTCGTAATGAAAAACTGTTTTTT. Full variable domain (rest looked up from reference TRBV11-2 and TRBJ1-4): EAGVAQSPRYKIIEKRQSVAFWCNPISGHATLYWYQQILGQGPKLLIQFQNNGVVDDSQLPKDRFSAERLKGVDSTLKIQPAKLEDSAVYLCASSPGQGFRNEKLFFGSGTQLSVL.